This TCR beta chain was obtained from a study of blood T cell repertoires in COVID-19. Study overall: Material from acute and convalescent COVID-19 was sourced from the United States, Italy and Spain.

Data came from immunoSEQ multiplex PCR; TCRdb stores just in-frame clones and leaves some out. The repertoire has about 270,000 clones, 82% of them found once; the top ten carry roughly 3.1%. The CDR3 contains 14 residues. V was cut by 3 bases and J by 7 bases, with 18 bases left in between. CDR1 and CDR2 (germline): GTSNPN, SVGIG (reference sequence). This TCR was sampled from a woman aged 18 to 35 with acute or convalescent COVID-19. Sequencing was performed on peripheral blood. The J gene is TRBJ1-2, the V gene TRBV30, with D maybe TRBD1 (5 bases). The CDR3 bases are TGTGCCTGGAGACCCACTATGGGGGGGGGTGGCTACACCTTC. Translation gives CAWRPTMGGGGYTF.